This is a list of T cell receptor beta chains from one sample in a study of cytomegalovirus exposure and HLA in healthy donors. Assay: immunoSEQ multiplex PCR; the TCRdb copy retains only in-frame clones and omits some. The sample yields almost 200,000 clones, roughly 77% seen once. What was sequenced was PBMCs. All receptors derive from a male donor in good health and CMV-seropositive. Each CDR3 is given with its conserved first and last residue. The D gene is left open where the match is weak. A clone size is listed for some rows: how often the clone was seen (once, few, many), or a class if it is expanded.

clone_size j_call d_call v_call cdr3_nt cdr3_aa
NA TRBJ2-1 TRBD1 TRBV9 TGTGCCAGCAGCGTGGGACAGGGCTCCTACAATGAGCAGTTCTTC CASSVGQGSYNEQFF
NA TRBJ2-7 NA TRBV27 TGTGCCAGCAGTTCAAGCATAAGGGGTCCCTACGAGCAGTACTTC CASSSSIRGPYEQYF
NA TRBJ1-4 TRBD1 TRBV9 TGTGCCAGCAGCGTAGCCGACAGGGTGACTAATGAAAAACTGTTTTTT CASSVADRVTNEKLFF
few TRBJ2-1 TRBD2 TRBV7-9 TGTGCCTCATTTGATCTGGGCGGGAGTTCCAATGAGCAGTTCTTC CASFDLGGSSNEQFF
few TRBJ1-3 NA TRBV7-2 TGTGCCAGCAGCTTAGTTAGGAGCTCTGGAAACACCATATATTTT CASSLVRSSGNTIYF
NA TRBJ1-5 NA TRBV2 TGTGCCAGCAGTATCCTAGGGGGATATCAGCCCCAGCATTTT CASSILGGYQPQHF
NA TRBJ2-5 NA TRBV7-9 TGTGCCAGCAGCCCTCCGGGGGAAGAGACCCAGTACTTC CASSPPGEETQYF
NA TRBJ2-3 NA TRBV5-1 TGCGCCAGCATGGGCCGGGCTAGCGCCACAGATACGCAGTATTTT CASMGRASATDTQYF
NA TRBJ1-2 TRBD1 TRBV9 TGTGCCAGCAGCGTAGCTGGGACAGTCTATGGCTACACCTTC CASSVAGTVYGYTF
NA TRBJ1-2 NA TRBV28 TGTGCCAGCCGACAGAGTATCTATGGCTACACCTTC CASRQSIYGYTF
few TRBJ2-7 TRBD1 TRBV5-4 TGTGCCAGCAGCTCCCGGGACAGGCCCGTCCACGAGCAGTACTTC CASSSRDRPVHEQYF
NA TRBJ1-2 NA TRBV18 TGTGCCAGCTCACCGGACAAAGGGGGTGGCTACACCTTC CASSPDKGGGYTF
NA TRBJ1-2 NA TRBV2 TGTGCCAGGGCCGGGACTCTCAACTATGGCTACACCTTC CARAGTLNYGYTF
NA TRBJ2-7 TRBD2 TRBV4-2 TGTGCCAGCAGCCAAGATTTAGCGAACCCCACTAGCGGGGGGGGAACCTACGAGCAGTACTTC CASSQDLANPTSGGGTYEQYF
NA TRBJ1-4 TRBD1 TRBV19 TGTGCCAGTAGCGTACCCGGGACAGGGGAAGAAAAACTGTTTTTT CASSVPGTGEEKLFF
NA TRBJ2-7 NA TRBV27 TGTGCCAGCAGTTTACAGGACAGATCCTACGAGCAGTACTTC CASSLQDRSYEQYF
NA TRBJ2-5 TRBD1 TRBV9 TGTGCCAGCAGCGTGGGTCGACAGGGAGAGACCCAGTACTTC CASSVGRQGETQYF
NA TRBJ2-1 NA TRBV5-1 TGCGCCAGCAGCTTGGTTTACCCCCGTGAGGATGAGCAGTTCTTC CASSLVYPREDEQFF
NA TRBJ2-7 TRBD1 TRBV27 TGTGCCAGCACTACACGGTCAGGGGACAGGGATCACTACGAGCAGTACTTC CASTTRSGDRDHYEQYF
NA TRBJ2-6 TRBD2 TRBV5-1 TGCGCCAGCAGGTGGACTAGCGGGGGGGCTGCTGGGGCCAACGTCCTGACTTTC CASRWTSGGAAGANVLTF
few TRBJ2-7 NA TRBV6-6 TGTGCCAGCAGTTACCGACAGGAGGTTGCCTACGAGCAGTACTTC CASSYRQEVAYEQYF
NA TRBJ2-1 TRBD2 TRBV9 TGTGCCAGCAGCGTGGGGGGGACTAGCGAAAGTGAGCAGTTCTTC CASSVGGTSESEQFF
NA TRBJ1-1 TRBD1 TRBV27 TGTGCCAGCAGGGCTCACCGGGACAGGGGGACTGAAGCTTTCTTT CASRAHRDRGTEAFF
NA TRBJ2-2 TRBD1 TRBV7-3 TGTGCCAGCAGCTTAGCCCCCTCCGGGACAGGGGGACGAACCGGGGAGCTGTTTTTT CASSLAPSGTGGRTGELFF
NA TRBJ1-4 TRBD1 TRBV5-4 TGTGCCAGCAGCTTGACCGGTGGACAGGGTCGAGAAAAACTGTTTTTT CASSLTGGQGREKLFF
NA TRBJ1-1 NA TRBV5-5 TGTGCCAGCAGCCGAGATTACACTGAAGCTTTCTTT CASSRDYTEAFF
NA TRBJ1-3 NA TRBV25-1 TGTGCCAGCAGTGATGGGCAGGGGAGAGGAAACACCATATATTTT CASSDGQGRGNTIYF
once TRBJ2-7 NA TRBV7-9 TGTGCCAGCAGCCTTATTAGCTACGAGCAGTACTTC CASSLISYEQYF
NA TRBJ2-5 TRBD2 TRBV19 TGTGCCAGTAGTATTGAGCTAGCGGGGGGTGGGGAGACCCAGTACTTC CASSIELAGGGETQYF
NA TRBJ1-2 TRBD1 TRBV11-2 TGTGCCAGCAGCGCCGGACAGGGTTATGGCTACACCTTC CASSAGQGYGYTF
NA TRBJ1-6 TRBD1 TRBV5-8 TGTGCCAGCAGCCCCGGGACAGGGTCCTATAATTCACCCCTCCACTTT CASSPGTGSYNSPLHF
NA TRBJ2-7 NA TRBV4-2 TGTGCCAGCAGCCAAGACGGAGGGGACGGCTACGAGCAGTACTTC CASSQDGGDGYEQYF
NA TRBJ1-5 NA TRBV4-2 TGTGCCAGCAGCCAAGGGCAGGGCTTGTCAGGCAATCAGCCCCAGCATTTT CASSQGQGLSGNQPQHF
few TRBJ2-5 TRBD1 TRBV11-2 TGTGCCAGCAGCTTTACAGGGGCCTCGACTTCCCAAGAGACCCAGTACTTC CASSFTGASTSQETQYF
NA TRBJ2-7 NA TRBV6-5 TGTGCCAGCAGTTACTCGAGATTGGGGCCTTACGAGCAGTACTTC CASSYSRLGPYEQYF